The sequence of this T cell receptor beta chain was determined in a study of blood T cell repertoires in COVID-19. This clone showed up just a few times. Method: immunoSEQ multiplex PCR; TCRdb's copy keeps in-frame clones and lacks some. The repertoire consists of 18,000 or so clones, with roughly 80% occurring once and the leading ten covering approximately 11%. V lost 5 bases to trimming and J lost 11 bases; unmatched junction nucleotides: 7. CDR3 length: 12 amino acids. Germline assignment: CDR1 SGHAT and CDR2 FQNNGV. The sample was peripheral blood. This receptor was obtained from an elderly man with acute or convalescent COVID-19. The V gene is TRBV11-2, the J gene TRBJ1-1, with TRBD1 matching 8 bases. The CDR3 loop reads CASSRAGTGAFF. The CDR3 DNA follows: TGTGCCAGCAGCCGCGCAGGGACAGGTGCTTTCTTT.